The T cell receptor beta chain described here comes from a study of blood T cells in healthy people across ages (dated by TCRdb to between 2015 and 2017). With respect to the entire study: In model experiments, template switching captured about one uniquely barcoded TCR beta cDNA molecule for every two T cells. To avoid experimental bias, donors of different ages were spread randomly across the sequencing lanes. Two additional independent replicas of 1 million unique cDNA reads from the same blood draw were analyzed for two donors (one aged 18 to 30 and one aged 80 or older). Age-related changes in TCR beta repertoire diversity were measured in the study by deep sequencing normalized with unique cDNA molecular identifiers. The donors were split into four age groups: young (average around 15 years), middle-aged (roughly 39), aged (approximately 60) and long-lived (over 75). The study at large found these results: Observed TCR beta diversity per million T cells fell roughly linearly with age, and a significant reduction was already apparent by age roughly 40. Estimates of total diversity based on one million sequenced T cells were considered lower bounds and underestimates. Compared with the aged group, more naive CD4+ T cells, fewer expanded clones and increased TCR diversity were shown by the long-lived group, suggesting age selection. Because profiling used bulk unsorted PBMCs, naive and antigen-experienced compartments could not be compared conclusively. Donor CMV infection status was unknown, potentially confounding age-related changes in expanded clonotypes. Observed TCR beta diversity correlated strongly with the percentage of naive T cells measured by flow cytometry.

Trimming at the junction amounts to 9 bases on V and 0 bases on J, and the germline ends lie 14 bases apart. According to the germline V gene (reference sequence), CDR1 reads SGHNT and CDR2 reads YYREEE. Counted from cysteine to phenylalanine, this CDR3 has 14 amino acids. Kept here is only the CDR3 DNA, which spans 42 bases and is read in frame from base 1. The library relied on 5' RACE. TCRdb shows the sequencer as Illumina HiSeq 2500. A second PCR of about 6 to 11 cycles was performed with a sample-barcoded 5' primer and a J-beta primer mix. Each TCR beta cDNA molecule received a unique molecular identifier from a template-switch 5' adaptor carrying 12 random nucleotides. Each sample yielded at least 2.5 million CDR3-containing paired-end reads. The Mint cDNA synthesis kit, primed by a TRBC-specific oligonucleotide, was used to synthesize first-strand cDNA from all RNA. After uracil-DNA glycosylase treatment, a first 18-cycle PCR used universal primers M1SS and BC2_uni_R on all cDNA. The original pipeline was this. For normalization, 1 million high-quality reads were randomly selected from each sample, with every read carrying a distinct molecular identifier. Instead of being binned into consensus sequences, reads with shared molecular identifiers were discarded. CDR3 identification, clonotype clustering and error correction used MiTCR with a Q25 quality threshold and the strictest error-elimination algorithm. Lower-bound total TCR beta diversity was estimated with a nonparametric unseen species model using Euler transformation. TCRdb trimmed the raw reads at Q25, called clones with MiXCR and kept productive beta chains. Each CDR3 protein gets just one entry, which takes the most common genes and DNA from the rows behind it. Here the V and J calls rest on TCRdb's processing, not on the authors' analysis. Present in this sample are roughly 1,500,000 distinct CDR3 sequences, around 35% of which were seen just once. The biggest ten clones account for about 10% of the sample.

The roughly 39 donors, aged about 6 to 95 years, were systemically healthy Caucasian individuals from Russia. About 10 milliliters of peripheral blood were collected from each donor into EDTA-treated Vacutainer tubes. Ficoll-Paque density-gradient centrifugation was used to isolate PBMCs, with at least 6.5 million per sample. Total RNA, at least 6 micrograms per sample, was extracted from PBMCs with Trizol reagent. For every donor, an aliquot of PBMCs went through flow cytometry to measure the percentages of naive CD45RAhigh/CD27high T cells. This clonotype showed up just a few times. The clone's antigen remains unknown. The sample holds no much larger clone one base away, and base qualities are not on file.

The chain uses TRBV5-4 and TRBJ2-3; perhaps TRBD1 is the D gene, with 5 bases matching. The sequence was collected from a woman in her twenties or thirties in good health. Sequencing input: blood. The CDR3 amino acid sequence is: CATKGKSSTDTQYF. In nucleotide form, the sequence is TGTGCCACCAAGGGGAAGTCTAGCACAGATACGCAGTATTTT.